This TCR beta chain was identified in a study of PD-1 blockade in classical Hodgkin lymphoma. At the level of the study: Patients had nivolumab dosed at 3 mg/kg, delivered intravenously every 2 weeks.

This clone was detected once. Some clones are missing from TCRdb's copy, which holds only in-frame ones; the method was immunoSEQ multiplex PCR. The sample has approximately 52,000 clones, roughly 86% seen once. Time point defined: cycle 4 day 1 (C4D1), after more than 5 weeks of nivolumab. Every patient relapsed after autologous stem cell transplantation, and brentuximab vedotin exposure varied. The origin of this receptor is a human donor with classical Hodgkin lymphoma. The sequenced sample was peripheral blood mononuclear cells (PBMCs), obtained before the fourth cycle of nivolumab.

The CDR3: CASSERTGGRETQYF. For the CDR3, the DNA is TGTGCCAGCAGTGAAAGGACAGGGGGACGGGAGACCCAGTACTTC. The chain carries TRBV2 and TRBJ2-5, with 10 positions matching TRBD1. Germline loops: CDR1 SNHLY, CDR2 FYNNEI. V was clipped by 2 bases and J by 5 bases; unmatched bases: 5. The CDR3 is 15 residues long.